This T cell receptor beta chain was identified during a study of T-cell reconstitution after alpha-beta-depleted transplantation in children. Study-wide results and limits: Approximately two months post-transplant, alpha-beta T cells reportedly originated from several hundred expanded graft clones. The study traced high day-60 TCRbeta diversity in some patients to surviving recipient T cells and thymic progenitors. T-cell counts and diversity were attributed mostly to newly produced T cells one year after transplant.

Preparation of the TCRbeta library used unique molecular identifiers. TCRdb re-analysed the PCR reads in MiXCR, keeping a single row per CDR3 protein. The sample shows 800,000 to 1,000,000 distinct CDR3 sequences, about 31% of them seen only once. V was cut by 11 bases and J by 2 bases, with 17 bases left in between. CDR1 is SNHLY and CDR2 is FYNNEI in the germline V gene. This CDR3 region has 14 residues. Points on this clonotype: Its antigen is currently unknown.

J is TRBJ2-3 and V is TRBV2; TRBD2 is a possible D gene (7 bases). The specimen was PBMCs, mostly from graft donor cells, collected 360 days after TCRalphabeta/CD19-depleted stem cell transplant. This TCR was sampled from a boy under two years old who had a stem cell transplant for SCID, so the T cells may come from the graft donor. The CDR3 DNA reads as TGTGCCGGCTTGAGACGGGGGGCCACAGATACGCAGTATTTT. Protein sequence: CAGLRRGATDTQYF.